The sequence of this TCR beta chain was determined in a study of OX40 agonist ivuxolimab in advanced cancers. Study information: Treatment received earlier with anti-PD-1, anti-PD-L1 or anti-CTLA-4 agents was allowed, and around 40% had some.

Here immunoSEQ multiplex PCR was the method, and the copy in TCRdb shows in-frame clones only, minus some. The data show 75,000 to 95,000 clones, roughly 85% seen once. Study findings and constraints: Relative to CD4+, CD8+ T cells held more expanded clones on average.

In germline, CDR1 is SGHTA, CDR2 FQGNSA. Trimming cost V 4 bases and J 4 bases, with 13 bases left between them. The CDR3 runs to 15 residues. In regard to this clone: No antigen is known for it.

This sequence originates from an adult with an advanced solid tumor such as melanoma, head and neck, liver or kidney cancer. The gene calls are TRBV7-2 and TRBJ2-2; TRBD2 is a possible D gene (6 bases). The sample here was CD4+ or CD8+ T cells sorted from blood, taken in a trial of the OX40 agonist ivuxolimab. CDR3 in amino acids: CASSSVGGGTGELFF. As DNA, the CDR3 is TGTGCCAGCAGCTCGGTGGGGGGAGGCACCGGGGAGCTGTTTTTT.